One and the same sample provided the 29 T cell receptor beta chains below, sequenced in a study of identical twins. From the 5' RACE reads, TCRdb called clonotypes with MiXCR, one entry per CDR3 protein. This sample has 1.5 million to 2 million distinct CDR3 sequences, with about 32% found just once. Sequencing used cord blood. Every receptor here comes from a newborn girl in good health.

This clonotype was seen a few times. V is TRBV20-1 and J is TRBJ2-7; TRBD2 is a possible D gene (6 bases). The J call may not be correct, given that the DNA end is closer to TRBJ2-5. This CDR3 has 13 residues. Germline V CDR1 and CDR2: DFQATT, SNEGSKA (reference sequence). DNA of the CDR3: TGCAGTGCTAGAGGGGGGGATACGAAGACCCAGTACTTC. The encoded protein is CSARGGDTKTQYF.

This clonotype has a handful of counts. The chain carries TRBV7-2 and TRBJ2-1, with D unclear. Germline V gene data show CDR1 as SGHTA and CDR2 as FQGNSA. Trimming shortened V by 1 base and J by 2 bases, and 12 bases separated the two germline ends. The CDR3 sequence is 16 residues long. CDR3 nucleotides: TGTGCCAGCAGCTTAGTCAGTCACTCAACCTACAATGAGCAGTTCTTC. Translated, it gives CASSLVSHSTYNEQFF.

In its sample, this clonotype was seen a few times. The chain has TRBV6-1 and TRBJ1-2, with a weak D call TRBD1 (6 bases). With 7 bases removed from V and 0 bases from J, the gap between germline ends came to 18 bases. The germline CDR1 and CDR2 sequences are MNHNS and SASEGT. This CDR3 spans 16 amino acids. The CDR3 nucleotides read TGTGCCAGCAAAACCTTTACAGGGCGATCTAACTATGGCTACACCTTC. Its translation is CASKTFTGRSNYGYTF.

This clonotype came up a few times. The rearrangement links TRBV6-1 to TRBJ1-2; the match to TRBD1 covers 7 bases. This CDR3 comprises 15 residues. With 2 bases clipped from V and 4 bases from J, the junction kept 7 bases outside the gene matches. In germline, CDR1 is MNHNS, CDR2 SASEGT. CDR3 residues: CASSENRGSIYGYTF. The CDR3, as DNA: TGTGCCAGCAGTGAAAACAGGGGTTCGATCTATGGCTACACCTTC.

The chain has TRBV20-1 and TRBJ1-1; the D is unclear. The germline CDR1 and CDR2 sequences are DFQATT and SNEGSKA (reference sequence). CDR3 length: 15 amino acids. V lost 0 bases to trimming and J lost 1 base, with 12 bases between them. The CDR3 loop is CSARDVGRTNTEAFF. In DNA, the CDR3 is TGCAGTGCTAGAGATGTTGGCAGGACGAACACTGAAGCTTTCTTT.

This clonotype turned up a few times. The chain carries TRBV2 and TRBJ2-3; D is possibly TRBD2 (5 bases). The V end was cut by 4 bases, the J end by 6 bases, with 14 bases between. This CDR3 has 14 amino acids. The germline CDR1 and CDR2 sequences are SNHLY and FYNNEI. The CDR3 nucleotides are TGTGCCAGCAGTGTTGACTACACGTGGGATACGCAGTATTTT. Amino acid sequence: CASSVDYTWDTQYF.

The chain carries TRBV6-1 and TRBJ2-3; D ambiguous. Trimming took 1 base from V and 2 from J, leaving 10 bases between them. The CDR3 contains 15 residues. The germline V gene encodes CDR1 MNHNS and CDR2 SASEGT. The CDR3 DNA sequence: TGTGCCAGCAGTGAAGGGCTGGTGAACACAGATACGCAGTATTTT. Translated: CASSEGLVNTDTQYF.

This clonotype appeared a few times. This could be a read error, since a much larger clone is one nucleotide away. The chain couples TRBV20-1 to TRBJ2-7; weak D call: TRBD1 (5 bases). Trimming shortened V by 4 bases and J by 2 bases, and 6 bases separated the two germline ends. This CDR3 comprises 11 residues. CDR1 is DFQATT, CDR2 SNEGSKA, per germline (reference sequence). As DNA, the CDR3 is TGCAGTGCTAAAGGGGCCTACGAGCAGTACTTC. This codes for CSAKGAYEQYF.

The CDR3 DNA reads TGTGCCAGCAGCTTTGGGCCGGGACAGCCATACAATGAGCAGTTCTTC. Encoded protein: CASSFGPGQPYNEQFF. This chain links TRBV7-2 with TRBJ2-1; 7 nucleotides line up with TRBD1. Germline loops: CDR1 SGHTA, CDR2 FQGNSA. The CDR3 is 16 residues long. The junction had 9 bases not matched to a gene; V was cut back by 3 bases and J by 4 bases.

The rearrangement links TRBV3-1 to TRBJ2-1; 11 bases match TRBD2. This CDR3 contains 15 residues. With 5 bases clipped from V and 6 bases from J, the junction kept 6 bases outside the gene matches. The germline CDR1 and CDR2 sequences are LGHDT and YNNKEL (reference sequence). This CDR3 reads CASSGGLAAGNEQFF. CDR3 coding DNA: TGTGCCAGCAGCGGGGGACTAGCGGCGGGCAATGAGCAGTTCTTC.

The CDR3, as DNA: TGTGCCAGCACGACCGGGCCTCGCCCAGATACGCAGTATTTT. This gives the protein CASTTGPRPDTQYF. The chain links TRBV7-9 to TRBJ2-3; D unresolved. Trimming took 7 bases from V and 4 from J, leaving 15 bases between them. CDR1 and CDR2 (germline): SEHNR, FQNEAQ (reference sequence). There are 14 residues in the CDR3.

This chain uses TRBV5-1 with TRBJ2-1; TRBD2 agrees at 8 bases. This CDR3 comprises 15 residues. Germline V gene lookup returns CDR1 SGHRS and CDR2 YFSETQ. The V and J ends lost 4 bases and 9 bases, in that order; junction bases with no gene match: 12. Here the CDR3 reads CASSPAGLASFEQFF. The CDR3 nucleotides read TGCGCCAGCAGCCCGGCTGGACTAGCTAGTTTTGAGCAGTTCTTC.

The CDR3 DNA reads as TGTGCCAGCAGCTCTTCGCGCGAGGACGGTAGCACAGATACGCAGTATTTT. This encodes CASSSSREDGSTDTQYF. This chain connects TRBV7-8 to TRBJ2-3; no clear D gene. This CDR3 comprises 17 residues. Between the trimmed V and J ends, which lost 4 bases and 0 bases, there was a span of 17 bases. Germline V gene sequence: CDR1 SGHVS, CDR2 FQNEAQ.

Notes on this clonotype: Germline is not matched at one junction end, which may reflect a read error. The V call is TRBV5-5, the J call TRBJ1-2; possible D gene TRBD1, 5 bases. In germline, CDR1 is SGHKS, CDR2 YYEKEE (reference sequence). There are 17 residues in the CDR3. The CDR3 loop is CASSLEGLQGLNYSYTF. Here the CDR3 DNA reads TGTGCCAGCAGCTTGGAGGGGTTGCAGGGACTTAACTATAGCTACACCTTC.

CDR3 DNA sequence: TGTGCCAGCTCCCCGGGGTTTTACAGGGGGGAGCAGTTCTTC. This gives the protein CASSPGFYRGEQFF. The V call is TRBV6-4, the J call TRBJ2-1; 8 bases are shared with TRBD1. Trimming at V came to 8 bases and at J to 10 bases, leaving 13 bases not matched to a gene. CDR1 is MRHNA, CDR2 SNTAGT, per germline. The CDR3 runs to 14 residues.

V and J are TRBV12-3 or TRBV12-4 and TRBJ2-3; TRBD2 agrees at 7 bases. The junction had 14 bases not matched to a gene; V was cut back by 6 bases and J by 5 bases. CDR3 length equals 16 residues. The CDR3 spells CASSSLGAGVGDTQYF. The CDR3 DNA sequence: TGTGCCAGCAGCTCCCTCGGGGCGGGGGTTGGAGATACGCAGTATTTT.

This clonotype was seen a handful of times. This chain joins TRBV12-3 or TRBV12-4 and TRBJ2-7, with TRBD2 as a possible D gene (5 bases). Trimming removed 4 bases from V and 3 bases from J, with 13 bases in between. The CDR3 is 14 residues long. CDR3 in amino acids: CASSWTSFFYEQYF. In nucleotides, the CDR3 is TGTGCCAGCAGTTGGACTTCATTCTTCTACGAGCAGTACTTC.

This clonotype was seen a handful of times. The chain combines TRBV19 with TRBJ1-2, with a weak D call TRBD1 (6 bases). CDR3 length equals 15 residues. The V end was cut by 0 bases, the J end by 0 bases, with 8 bases between. Germline V CDR1 and CDR2: LNHDA, SQIVND (reference sequence). CDR3 amino acids: CASSIDGTTNYGYTF. For the CDR3, the DNA is TGTGCCAGTAGTATAGATGGGACAACTAACTATGGCTACACCTTC.

V and J are TRBV20-1 and TRBJ2-5; D may be TRBD1 (7 bases). V lost 4 bases and J 5 bases, leaving 11 bases between the germline ends. The CDR3 length is 12 residues. Germline V gene lookup returns CDR1 DFQATT and CDR2 SNEGSKA (reference sequence). The CDR3: CSAKTGRETQYF. The CDR3 DNA follows: TGCAGTGCTAAGACAGGGAGGGAGACCCAGTACTTC.

The CDR3 spells CASSPFDGRISNEQFF. CDR3 bases: TGTGCCAGCAGCCCCTTTGACGGGAGAATCAGCAATGAGCAGTTCTTC. This rearrangement joins TRBV3-1 to TRBJ2-1; possibly TRBD2 for D (6 bases). The CDR3 length is 16 residues. Trimming shortened V by 4 bases and J by 6 bases, and 19 bases separated the two germline ends. The V gene's germline CDR1 is LGHDT and CDR2 YNNKEL (reference sequence).

This chain connects TRBV20-1 to TRBJ1-6; D is unclear. Trimming removed 2 bases at V and 2 bases at J, with 10 bases between. Germline V CDR1 and CDR2: DFQATT, SNEGSKA (reference sequence). This CDR3 contains 15 residues. The chain's CDR3 is CSARRVYAYNSPLHF. CDR3 in DNA: TGCAGTGCTAGAAGGGTGTATGCCTATAATTCACCCCTCCACTTT.

This clonotype was counted a few times. The rearrangement joins TRBV20-1 to TRBJ2-3, with 11 bases that match TRBD2. Germline V gives CDR1 DFQATT, CDR2 SNEGSKA (reference sequence). This CDR3 is built from 13 residues. CDR3 sequence reads: CRRTSGSTDTQYF. In nucleotides, the CDR3 is TGCAGAAGGACTAGCGGGAGCACAGATACGCAGTATTTT.

This chain links TRBV4-1 with TRBJ2-3; 9 bases match TRBD2. J lost 2 bases, V lost 8 bases, and 8 bases had no gene match. In germline, CDR1 is MGHRA, CDR2 YSYEKL. The CDR3 extends over 15 amino acids. The CDR3 nucleotides are TGCGCCAGCGAACCCGGACTAGCGTCCACAGATACGCAGTATTTT. It yields the protein CASEPGLASTDTQYF.

The chain employs TRBV3-1 and TRBJ2-5, with D perhaps matching TRBD2 (6 bases). The CDR3 is 15 residues long. Germline-derived CDR1 and CDR2 are LGHDT and YNNKEL (reference sequence). V was shortened by 4 bases and J by 7 bases, with 19 bases between the two germline ends. CDR3 sequence (DNA): TGTGCCAGCAGCCTAAAGATGGGACTCCCAGTGACCCAGTACTTC. This encodes CASSLKMGLPVTQYF.

The table lists this clonotype with a few counts. This chain links TRBV20-1 with TRBJ2-5; 9 bases agree with TRBD1. This CDR3 region has 13 residues. Germline trimming cut 6 bases from V and 4 bases from J; bases unmatched to any gene: 6. The V gene's germline CDR1 is DFQATT and CDR2 SNEGSKA (reference sequence). In DNA form, the CDR3 reads TGCAGTGCACACAGGGGGCGCACAGAGACCCAGTACTTC. This translates into CSAHRGRTETQYF.

This rearrangement joins TRBV24-1 to TRBJ1-6, with 8 bases identical to TRBD1. This CDR3 contains 17 residues. The ends lost 11 bases at V and 0 bases at J; junction bases unmatched: 11. Germline V gives CDR1 KGHDR, CDR2 SFDVKD. The CDR3 region has the DNA TGTGCCAGCTCCGGGACAGGAGAGAGCTCCTATAATTCACCCCTCCACTTT. It specifies CASSGTGESSYNSPLHF.

The rearrangement uses TRBV9 and TRBJ2-1; 7 bases align to TRBD2. The CDR3 is 15 amino acids. V shed 4 bases and J 4 bases; nucleotides not matched to a gene: 8. In germline, CDR1 is SGDLS, CDR2 YYNGEE. The CDR3 region has the DNA TGTGCCAGCAGCCAATTCGCGGGAGCGTACAATGAGCAGTTCTTC. Amino acids: CASSQFAGAYNEQFF.

This clonotype has a count of ten or more. This chain joins TRBV12-3 or TRBV12-4 and TRBJ1-2, with D maybe TRBD1 (5 bases). CDR3 length equals 13 residues. V lost 6 bases and J lost 4, with 12 bases in between. DNA for the CDR3: TGTGCCAGCAGCCCGGGGGTCTTCTATGGCTACACCTTC. Translation gives CASSPGVFYGYTF.

Regarding this clonotype: The conserved final phenylalanine or tryptophan is absent from the CDR3, which likely points to a read error. The DNA is left out, because the CDR3 cannot be placed on it with certainty; the CDR3 is given as TCRdb lists it. The CDR3 spells CASSWTGTAGYTFGS. The chain has TRBV14 and TRBJ2-5; the DNA was not used to check the table's D call, TRBD1. Both ends counted, the CDR3 spans 15 residues. Germline CDR1 is SGHDN and CDR2 is FVKESK.